This section outlines one T cell receptor beta chain sequence together with its context. What it recognizes is unknown. The record originates from a study of lymphopenia after photon versus proton radiotherapy. Whole-study results and caveats: After lymphocyte nadir, photon-treated repertoires showed oligoclonal expansion, especially CD8+ Temra. Survival link was tested only in deceased patients; proton benefit remains a possibility.

Per germline, CDR1 LNHDA and CDR2 SQIVND (reference sequence). The CDR3 totals 14 residues. V was shortened by 7 bases and J by 4 bases, with 13 bases between the two germline ends. Measured with immunoSEQ multiplex PCR; TCRdb has only the in-frame clones, and not every one. This repertoire shows some 40,000 clones, more than 70% found once; its top ten account for 10% to 13%. The chain carries TRBV19 and TRBJ2-2; no clear D. This clonotype originated in an older woman with pancreatic cancer. Some clones in this sample may be carry-over from other donors' samples. The sequencing used peripheral blood, collected from a patient treated with proton-based radiotherapy. This chain's CDR3 is CASNDFLGTGELFF. The CDR3 DNA reads TGTGCCAGTAACGACTTCCTGGGCACCGGGGAGCTGTTTTTT.